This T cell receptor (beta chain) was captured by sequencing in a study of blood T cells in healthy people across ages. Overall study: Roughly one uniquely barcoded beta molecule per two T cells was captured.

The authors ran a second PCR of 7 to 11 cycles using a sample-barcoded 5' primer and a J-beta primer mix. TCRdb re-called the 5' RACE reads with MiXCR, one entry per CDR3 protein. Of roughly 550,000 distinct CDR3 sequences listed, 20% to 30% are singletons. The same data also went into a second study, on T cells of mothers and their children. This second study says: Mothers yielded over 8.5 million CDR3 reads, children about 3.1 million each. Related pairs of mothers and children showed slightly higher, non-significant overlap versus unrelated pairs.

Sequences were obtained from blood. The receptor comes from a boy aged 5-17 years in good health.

The CDR3 sequence is CAWRTLATSSYNEQFF. DNA of the CDR3: TGTGCCTGGAGAACTCTAGCGACGAGCTCCTACAATGAGCAGTTCTTC. This sequence joins TRBV30 and TRBJ2-1; the D gene is possibly TRBD2 (6 bases). The V gene lost 3 bases and the J gene lost 0 bases, with 15 bases spanning the gap. The germline CDR1 and CDR2 sequences are GTSNPN and SVGIG (reference sequence). CDR3 length: 16 amino acids. Together with reference TRBV30 and TRBJ2-1, the CDR3 gives the full variable domain: SQTIHQWPATLVQPVGSPLSLECTVEGTSNPNLYWYRQAAGRGLQLLFYSVGIGQISSEVPQNLSASRPQDRQFILSSKKLLLSDSGFYLCAWRTLATSSYNEQFFGPGTRLTVL.